The rows below give T cell receptor beta chains drawn from one sample of a study of regulatory T cells. Clones were read by immunoSEQ multiplex PCR, and TCRdb kept only the in-frame ones, dropping some. The sample has tens of thousands of clones; about 93% are singletons. Material: conventional CD4+ T cells sorted from blood. Receptors were obtained from a child aged 2-15 years with CD3G deficiency. CDR3s include the opening cysteine and the closing phenylalanine or tryptophan. The size field is filled for only some rows; it gives once, few, many or a size class.

V gene: TRBV28
clone size: -
CDR3 protein: CASSPPFGGGNNEQFF

V gene: TRBV19
clone size: -
CDR3 protein: CASSARTGGDAGELFF

V gene: TRBV6-1
clone size: -
CDR3 protein: CASSEAGGTFEAFF

V gene: TRBV5-1
clone size: -
CDR3 protein: CASSLGPGPGEQFF

V gene: TRBV28
clone size: -
CDR3 protein: CASSLVVGRATGELFF

V gene: TRBV7-9
clone size: -
CDR3 protein: CASSSRIAGGPIETQYF

V gene: TRBV10-3
clone size: -
CDR3 protein: CATGRDTLYNEQFF

V gene: TRBV5-1
clone size: -
CDR3 protein: CASSLGGGTVYNEQFF

V gene: TRBV5-1
clone size: -
CDR3 protein: CASSLGAGESYNEQFF

V gene: TRBV5-1
clone size: -
CDR3 protein: CASSLGTGKTEAFF

V gene: TRBV6-1
clone size: -
CDR3 protein: CASSENRGWNTEAFF

V gene: TRBV28
clone size: -
CDR3 protein: CASRPGPSRGYEQYF

V gene: TRBV28
clone size: -
CDR3 protein: CASTGTSWADTQYF

V gene: TRBV10-3
clone size: -
CDR3 protein: CAISESKVYGYTF

V gene: TRBV28
clone size: -
CDR3 protein: CASSWGGTRSYEQYF

V gene: TRBV5-1
clone size: once
CDR3 protein: CASSGGNEQFF

V gene: TRBV6-1
clone size: -
CDR3 protein: CASSEVGGLGTQYF

V gene: TRBV11-3
clone size: -
CDR3 protein: CASSLDSRGIQYF

V gene: TRBV5-1
clone size: -
CDR3 protein: CASSLLGQETQYF

V gene: TRBV28
clone size: few
CDR3 protein: CASSESWRGYTF

V gene: TRBV7-9
clone size: -
CDR3 protein: CASSLGASRETQYF

V gene: TRBV18
clone size: -
CDR3 protein: CASSFRDSNTGELFF

V gene: TRBV7-9
clone size: -
CDR3 protein: CASSLTGAYNEQFF

V gene: TRBV10-3
clone size: -
CDR3 protein: CAISEGREGYEQYF

V gene: TRBV18
clone size: -
CDR3 protein: CASSPAGGPEAFF

V gene: TRBV18
clone size: -
CDR3 protein: CASSRQGDGANVLTF

V gene: TRBV28
clone size: -
CDR3 protein: CASSVTGAWDTEAFF

V gene: TRBV5-1
clone size: -
CDR3 protein: CASSFTGVNSGANVLTF

V gene: TRBV18
clone size: -
CDR3 protein: CASSPLGETQYF

V gene: TRBV6-6
clone size: -
CDR3 protein: CASSYSTGGRQYF

V gene: TRBV5-1
clone size: -
CDR3 protein: CASSFSRDTEAFF

V gene: TRBV6-1
clone size: -
CDR3 protein: CASSENWGPSYEQYF

V gene: TRBV19
clone size: -
CDR3 protein: CASSRAAGGSGANVLTF

V gene: TRBV28
clone size: -
CDR3 protein: CASSEPGGGEKLFF

V gene: TRBV28
clone size: -
CDR3 protein: CASSQGLPREAFF

V gene: TRBV7-8
clone size: -
CDR3 protein: CASSIAGELFF

V gene: TRBV28
clone size: -
CDR3 protein: CASLQGIGQPQHF

V gene: TRBV7-9
clone size: -
CDR3 protein: CASSRQGVDTQYF

V gene: TRBV5-1
clone size: few
CDR3 protein: CASSLGGRTSSYNEQFF

V gene: TRBV28
clone size: -
CDR3 protein: CASSPREGAEAFF

V gene: TRBV27
clone size: -
CDR3 protein: CASSLSGREETQYF

V gene: TRBV6-6
clone size: once
CDR3 protein: CASSYSSGNYGYTF

V gene: TRBV6-1
clone size: -
CDR3 protein: CASSEPTSQVEKLFF

V gene: TRBV28
clone size: -
CDR3 protein: CASSPYATNEKLFF

V gene: TRBV28
clone size: -
CDR3 protein: CASSPPATGELFF

V gene: TRBV5-1
clone size: few
CDR3 protein: CASSLAGGSDVKNTEAFF

V gene: TRBV5-1
clone size: -
CDR3 protein: CASSLGLREGYEQYF

V gene: TRBV28
clone size: few
CDR3 protein: CASSSTGRAEAFF

V gene: TRBV28
clone size: -
CDR3 protein: CASRVPGREQYF

V gene: TRBV5-1
clone size: -
CDR3 protein: CASSLLGTLSEQYF

V gene: TRBV28
clone size: -
CDR3 protein: CASSLPGDTQYF

V gene: TRBV6-6
clone size: -
CDR3 protein: CASKGVNYGYTF

V gene: TRBV28
clone size: -
CDR3 protein: CASSLGRLGTGDVGNQPQHF

V gene: TRBV2
clone size: -
CDR3 protein: CASQLSGDDEQFF

V gene: TRBV6-1
clone size: -
CDR3 protein: CASSGAGVSGRGSSYNEQFF